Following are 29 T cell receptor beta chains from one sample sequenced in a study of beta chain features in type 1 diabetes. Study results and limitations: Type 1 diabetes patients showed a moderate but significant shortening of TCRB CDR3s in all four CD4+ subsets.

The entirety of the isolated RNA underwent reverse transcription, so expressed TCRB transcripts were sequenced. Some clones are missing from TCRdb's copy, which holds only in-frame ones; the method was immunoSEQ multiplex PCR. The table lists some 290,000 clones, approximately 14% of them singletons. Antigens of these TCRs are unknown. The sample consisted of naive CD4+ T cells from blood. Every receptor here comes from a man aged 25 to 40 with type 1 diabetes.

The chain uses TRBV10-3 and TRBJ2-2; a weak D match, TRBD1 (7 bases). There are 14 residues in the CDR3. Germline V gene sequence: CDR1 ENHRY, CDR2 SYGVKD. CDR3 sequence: CASRGAPSTGELFF. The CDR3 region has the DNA TGTGCTTCCAGGGGGGCCCCGAGCACCGGGGAGCTGTTTTTT.

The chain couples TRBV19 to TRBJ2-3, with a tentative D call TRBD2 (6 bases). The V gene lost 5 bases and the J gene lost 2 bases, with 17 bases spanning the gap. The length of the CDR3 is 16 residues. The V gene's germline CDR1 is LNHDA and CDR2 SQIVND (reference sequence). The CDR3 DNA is TGTGCCAGTAGTCTTGCTGTCGGGGGACCCACAGATACGCAGTATTTT. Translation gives CASSLAVGGPTDTQYF.

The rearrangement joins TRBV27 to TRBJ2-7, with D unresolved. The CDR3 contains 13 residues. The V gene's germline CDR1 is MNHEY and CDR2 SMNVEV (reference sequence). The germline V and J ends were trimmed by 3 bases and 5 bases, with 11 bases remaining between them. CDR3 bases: TGTGCCAGCAGTTTTGGCCCAGTGAACGAGCAGTACTTC. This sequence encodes CASSFGPVNEQYF.

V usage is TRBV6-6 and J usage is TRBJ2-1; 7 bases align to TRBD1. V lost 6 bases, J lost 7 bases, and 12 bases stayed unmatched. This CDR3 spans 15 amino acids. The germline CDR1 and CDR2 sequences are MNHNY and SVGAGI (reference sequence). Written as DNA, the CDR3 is TGTGCCAGCAGCCGACCCACCGGGACAGTAAATGAGCAGTTCTTC. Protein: CASSRPTGTVNEQFF.

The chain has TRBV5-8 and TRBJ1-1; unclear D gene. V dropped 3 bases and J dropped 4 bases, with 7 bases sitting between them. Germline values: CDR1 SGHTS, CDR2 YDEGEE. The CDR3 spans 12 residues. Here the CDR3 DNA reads TGTGCCAGCAGCTCCTCTCTCACTGAAGCTTTCTTT. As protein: CASSSSLTEAFF.

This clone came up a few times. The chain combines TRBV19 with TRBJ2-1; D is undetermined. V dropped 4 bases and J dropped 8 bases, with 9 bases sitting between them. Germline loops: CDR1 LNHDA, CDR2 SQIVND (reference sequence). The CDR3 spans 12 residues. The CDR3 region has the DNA TGTGCCAGTAGTACCCGCGGCGATGAGCAGTTCTTC. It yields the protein CASSTRGDEQFF.

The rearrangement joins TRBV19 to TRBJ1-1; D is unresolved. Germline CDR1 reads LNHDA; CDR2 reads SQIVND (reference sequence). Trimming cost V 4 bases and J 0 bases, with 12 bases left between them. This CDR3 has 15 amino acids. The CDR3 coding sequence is TGTGCCAGTAGTACGAGGGTCGGCTTGAACACTGAAGCTTTCTTT. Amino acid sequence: CASSTRVGLNTEAFF.

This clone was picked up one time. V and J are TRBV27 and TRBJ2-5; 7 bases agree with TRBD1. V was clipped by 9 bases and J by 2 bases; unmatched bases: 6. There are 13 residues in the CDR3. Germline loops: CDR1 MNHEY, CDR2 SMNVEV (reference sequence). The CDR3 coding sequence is TGTGCCAGTTCACGGACAGGTCAAGAGACCCAGTACTTC. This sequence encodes CASSRTGQETQYF.

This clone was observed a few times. CDR3 sequence reads: CASKFSHREFYEQYF. CDR3 nucleotides: TGTGCCAGCAAATTTTCGCACAGGGAGTTTTACGAGCAGTACTTC. The genes are TRBV27 and TRBJ2-7; D is perhaps TRBD1 (6 bases). Germline lookup yields CDR1 MNHEY and CDR2 SMNVEV (reference sequence). V lost 7 bases and J 4 bases, leaving 20 bases between the germline ends. This CDR3 has 15 residues.

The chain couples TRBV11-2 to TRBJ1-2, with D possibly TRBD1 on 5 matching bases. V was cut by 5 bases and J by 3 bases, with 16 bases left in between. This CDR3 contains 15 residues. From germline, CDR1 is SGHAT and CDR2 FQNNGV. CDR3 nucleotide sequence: TGTGCCAGCAGCCCCAGTATCCGGGGGGACTATGGCTACACCTTC. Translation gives CASSPSIRGDYGYTF.

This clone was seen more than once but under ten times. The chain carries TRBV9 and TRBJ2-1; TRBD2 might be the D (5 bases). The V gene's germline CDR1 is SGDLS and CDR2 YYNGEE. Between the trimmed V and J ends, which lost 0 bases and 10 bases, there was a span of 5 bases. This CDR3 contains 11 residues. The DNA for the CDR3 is TGTGCCAGCAGCGTAGCGGGAGAGCAGTTCTTC. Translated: CASSVAGEQFF.

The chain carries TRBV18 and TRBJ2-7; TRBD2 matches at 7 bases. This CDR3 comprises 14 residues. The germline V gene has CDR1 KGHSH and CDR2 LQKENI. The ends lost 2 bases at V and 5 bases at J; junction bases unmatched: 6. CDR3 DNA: TGTGCCAGCTCACCAACGGGAGGAGTGAACGAGCAGTACTTC. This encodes CASSPTGGVNEQYF.

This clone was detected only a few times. This chain's CDR3 is CSGRGQNTEAFF. CDR3 coding DNA: TGCAGCGGGAGGGGTCAGAACACTGAAGCTTTCTTT. The gene calls are TRBV29-1 and TRBJ1-1; tentatively, D is TRBD1 (5 bases). Germline V gene sequence: CDR1 SQVTM, CDR2 ANQGSEA. V was cut by 7 bases and J by 1 base, with 10 bases left in between. The CDR3 is made up of 12 amino acids.

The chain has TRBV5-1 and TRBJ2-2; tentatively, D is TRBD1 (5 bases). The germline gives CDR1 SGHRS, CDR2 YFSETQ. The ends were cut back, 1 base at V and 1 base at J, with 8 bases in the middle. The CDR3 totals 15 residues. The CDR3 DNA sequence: TGCGCCAGCAGCTTGAACACAGGGAACACCGGGGAGCTGTTTTTT. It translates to CASSLNTGNTGELFF.

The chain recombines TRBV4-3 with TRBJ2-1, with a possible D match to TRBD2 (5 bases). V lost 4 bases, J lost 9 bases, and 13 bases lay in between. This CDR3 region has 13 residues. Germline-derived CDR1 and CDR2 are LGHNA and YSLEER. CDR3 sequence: CASSRLRAGEQFF. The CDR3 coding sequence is TGCGCCAGCAGCCGCCTTCGGGCGGGTGAGCAGTTCTTC.

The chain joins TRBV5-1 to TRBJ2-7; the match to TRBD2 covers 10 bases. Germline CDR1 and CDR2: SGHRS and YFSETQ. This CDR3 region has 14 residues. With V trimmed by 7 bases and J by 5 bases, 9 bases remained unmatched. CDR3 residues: CASGSGGLANEQYF. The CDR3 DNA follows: TGCGCCAGCGGGTCCGGGGGACTAGCGAACGAGCAGTACTTC.

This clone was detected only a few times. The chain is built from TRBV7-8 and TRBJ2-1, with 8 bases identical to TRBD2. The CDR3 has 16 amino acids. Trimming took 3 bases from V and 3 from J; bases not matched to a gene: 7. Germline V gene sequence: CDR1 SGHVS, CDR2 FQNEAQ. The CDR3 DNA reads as TGTGCCAGCAGCTTCACCGGGACTAGTGTCTACAATGAGCAGTTCTTC. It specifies CASSFTGTSVYNEQFF.

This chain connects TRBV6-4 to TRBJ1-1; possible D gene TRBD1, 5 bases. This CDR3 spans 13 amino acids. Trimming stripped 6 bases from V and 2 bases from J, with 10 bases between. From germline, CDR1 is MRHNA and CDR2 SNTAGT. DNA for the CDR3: TGTGCCAGCAGGGCAGGGCTCAACACTGAAGCTTTCTTT. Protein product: CASRAGLNTEAFF.

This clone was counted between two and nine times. The CDR3 nucleotides are TGTGCCAGCAGCCAAGAGGGTACAGGGTCGTCCTACGAGCAGTACTTC. This translates into CASSQEGTGSSYEQYF. The gene calls are TRBV4-2 and TRBJ2-7; the D gene is possibly TRBD1 (6 bases). CDR1 is LGHNA, CDR2 YNFKEQ, per germline. Deletions cut 0 bases from V and 1 base from J, with 13 bases between. This CDR3 region has 16 residues.

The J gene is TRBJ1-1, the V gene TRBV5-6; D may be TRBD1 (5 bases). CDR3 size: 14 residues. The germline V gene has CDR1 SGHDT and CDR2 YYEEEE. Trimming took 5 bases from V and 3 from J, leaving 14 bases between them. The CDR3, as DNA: TGTGCCAGCAGATGGGGCGGGGTTGACACTGAAGCTTTCTTT. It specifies CASRWGGVDTEAFF.

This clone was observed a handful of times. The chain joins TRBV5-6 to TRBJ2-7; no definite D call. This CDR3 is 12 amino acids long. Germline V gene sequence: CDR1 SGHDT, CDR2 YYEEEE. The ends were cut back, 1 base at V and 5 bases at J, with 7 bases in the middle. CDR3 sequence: CASSLTRHEQYF. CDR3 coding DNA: TGTGCCAGCAGCTTGACTCGCCACGAGCAGTACTTC.

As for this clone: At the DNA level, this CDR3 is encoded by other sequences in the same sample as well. CDR3 amino acids: CASSDGTSYEQYF. The CDR3 DNA reads TGTGCCAGCAGTGACGGGACTTCCTACGAGCAGTACTTC. The chain recombines TRBV2 with TRBJ2-7, with TRBD2 as a possible D gene (6 bases). The V gene lost 3 bases and the J gene lost 1 base, with 7 bases spanning the gap. The CDR3 runs 13 residues. Germline V gene data show CDR1 as SNHLY and CDR2 as FYNNEI.

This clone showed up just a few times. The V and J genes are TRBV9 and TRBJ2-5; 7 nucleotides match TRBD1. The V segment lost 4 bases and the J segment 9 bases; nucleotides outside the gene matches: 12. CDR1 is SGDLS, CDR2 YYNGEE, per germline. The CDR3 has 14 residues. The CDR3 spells CASSPRDRPLAQYF. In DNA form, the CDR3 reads TGTGCCAGCAGCCCCCGGGACAGACCGTTGGCCCAGTACTTC. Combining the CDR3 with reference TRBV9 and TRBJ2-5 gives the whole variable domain DSGVTQTPKHLITATGQRVTLRCSPRSGDLSVYWYQQSLDQGLQFLIQYYNGEERAKGNILERFSAQQFPDLHSELNLSSLELGDSALYFCASSPRDRPLAQYFGPGTRLLVL.

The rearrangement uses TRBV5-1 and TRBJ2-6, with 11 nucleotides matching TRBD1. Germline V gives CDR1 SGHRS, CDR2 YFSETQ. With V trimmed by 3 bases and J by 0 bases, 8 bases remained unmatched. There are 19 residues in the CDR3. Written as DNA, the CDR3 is TGCGCCAGCAGCTCTACCCGGGACAGGGGGTCCTCTGGGGCCAACGTCCTGACTTTC. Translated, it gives CASSSTRDRGSSGANVLTF.

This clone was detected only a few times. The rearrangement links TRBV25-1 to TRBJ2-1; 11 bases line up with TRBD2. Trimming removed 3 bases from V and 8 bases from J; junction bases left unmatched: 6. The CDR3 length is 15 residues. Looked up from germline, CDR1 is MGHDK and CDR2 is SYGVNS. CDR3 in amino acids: CASSDTGTSGDEQFF. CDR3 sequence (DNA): TGTGCCAGCAGTGACACCGGGACTAGCGGCGATGAGCAGTTCTTC.

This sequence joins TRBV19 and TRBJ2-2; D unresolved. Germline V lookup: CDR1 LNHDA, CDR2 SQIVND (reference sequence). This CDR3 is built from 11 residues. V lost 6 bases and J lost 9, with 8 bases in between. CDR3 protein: CASSSDWELFF. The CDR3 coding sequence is TGTGCCAGTAGCAGCGATTGGGAGCTGTTTTTT.

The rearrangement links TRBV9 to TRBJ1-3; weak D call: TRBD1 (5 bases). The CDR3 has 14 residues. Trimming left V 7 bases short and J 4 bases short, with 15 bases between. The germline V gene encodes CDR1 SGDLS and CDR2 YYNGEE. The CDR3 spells CASARAGSGNTIYF. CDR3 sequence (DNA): TGTGCCAGCGCCAGGGCGGGATCGGGAAACACCATATATTTT. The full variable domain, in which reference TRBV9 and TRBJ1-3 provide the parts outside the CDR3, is DSGVTQTPKHLITATGQRVTLRCSPRSGDLSVYWYQQSLDQGLQFLIQYYNGEERAKGNILERFSAQQFPDLHSELNLSSLELGDSALYFCASARAGSGNTIYFGEGSWLTVV.

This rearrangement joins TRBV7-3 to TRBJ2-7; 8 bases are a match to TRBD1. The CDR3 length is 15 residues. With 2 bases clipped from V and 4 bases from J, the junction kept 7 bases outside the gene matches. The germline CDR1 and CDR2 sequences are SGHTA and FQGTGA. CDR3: CASSLYQGAGYEQYF. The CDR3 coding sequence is TGTGCCAGCAGCTTATACCAGGGGGCCGGGTACGAGCAGTACTTC.

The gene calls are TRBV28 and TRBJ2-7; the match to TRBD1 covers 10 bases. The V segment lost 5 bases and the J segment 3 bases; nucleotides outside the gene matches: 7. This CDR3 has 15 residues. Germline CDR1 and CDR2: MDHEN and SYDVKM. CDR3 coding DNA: TGTGCCAGCAGTCAACTCCGGACAGGGGGCTACGAGCAGTACTTC. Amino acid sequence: CASSQLRTGGYEQYF.